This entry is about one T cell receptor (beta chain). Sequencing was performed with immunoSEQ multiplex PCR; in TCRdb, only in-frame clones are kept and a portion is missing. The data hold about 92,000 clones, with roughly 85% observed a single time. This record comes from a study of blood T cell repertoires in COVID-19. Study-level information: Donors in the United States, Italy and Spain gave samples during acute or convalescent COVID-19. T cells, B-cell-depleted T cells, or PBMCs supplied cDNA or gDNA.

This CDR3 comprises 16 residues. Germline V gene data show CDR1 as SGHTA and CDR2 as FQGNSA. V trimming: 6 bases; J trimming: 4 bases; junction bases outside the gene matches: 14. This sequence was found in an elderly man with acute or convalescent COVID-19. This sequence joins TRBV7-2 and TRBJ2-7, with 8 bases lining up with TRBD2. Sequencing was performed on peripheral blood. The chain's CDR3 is CASSSPFGGGQYEQYF. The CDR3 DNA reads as TGTGCCAGCAGTTCTCCCTTCGGGGGGGGTCAATACGAGCAGTACTTC.